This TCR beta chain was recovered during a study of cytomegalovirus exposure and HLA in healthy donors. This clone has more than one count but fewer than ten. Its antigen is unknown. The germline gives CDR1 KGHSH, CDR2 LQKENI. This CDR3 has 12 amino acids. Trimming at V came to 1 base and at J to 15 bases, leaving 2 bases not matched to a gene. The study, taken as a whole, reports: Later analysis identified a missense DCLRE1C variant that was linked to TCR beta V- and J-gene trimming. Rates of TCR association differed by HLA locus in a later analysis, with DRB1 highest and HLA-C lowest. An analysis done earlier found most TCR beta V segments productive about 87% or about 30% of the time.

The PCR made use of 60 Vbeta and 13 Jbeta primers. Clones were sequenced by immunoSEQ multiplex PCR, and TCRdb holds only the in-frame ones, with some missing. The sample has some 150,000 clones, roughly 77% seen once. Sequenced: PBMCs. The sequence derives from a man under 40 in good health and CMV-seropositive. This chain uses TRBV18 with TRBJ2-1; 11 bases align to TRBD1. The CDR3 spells CASSPRTGGLFF. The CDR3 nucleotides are TGTGCCAGCTCACCACGGACAGGGGGCCTGTTCTTC.